The T cell receptor beta chain under discussion was sequenced for a study of T cells in Graves' hyperthyroidism and ophthalmopathy. This CDR3 comprises 12 residues. CDR1 is SGHTA, CDR2 FQGNSA, per germline. V shed 5 bases and J shed 8 bases, with 12 bases lying between them. Amplification of TCR beta CDR3 regions used RNA as the template. Primed by the HTBI set, a first-round RT-PCR was run on the TCR CDR3. TCRdb reprocessed the multiplex PCR reads via MiXCR and lists one record per CDR3 protein. The sample includes more than 500,000 distinct CDR3 sequences, 15% to 20% seen only once; the top ten take 25% to 30%. This clonotype was counted a few times. The antigen is unknown. Whole-study results and caveats: A model of 13 V-J pairs discriminated ophthalmopathy from stable hyperthyroidism. Most clonotypes expanded in thyroid above 0.001 were likewise present in blood. Onset of ophthalmopathy came a median 6.5 months after the model predicted it.

The sequenced sample was blood. This TCR came from a woman in her 30s with Graves' ophthalmopathy. This chain joins TRBV7-2 and TRBJ1-2; D unresolved. Here the CDR3 reads CASSLSSGGYTF. The CDR3 DNA reads TGTGCCAGCAGCCTGTCGTCCGGGGGCTACACCTTC.